The TCR beta chain under discussion was sequenced for a study of post-analysis software for immune sequencing data. Researchers reported that TCR beta cDNA libraries carried unique molecular identifiers. Each CDR3 protein gets one entry after TCRdb re-called the PCR reads with MiXCR. This sample has hundreds of thousands of distinct CDR3 sequences, with approximately 46% found just once. This clonotype was picked up a small number of times. The antigen is undetermined. Trimming removed 6 bases from V and 3 bases from J; junction bases left unmatched: 4. This CDR3 region has 14 residues. Study outcomes and limitations: In patients, TRBV5-6, TRBV5-1 and TRBV20-1 belonged to five or six TRBV segments found more frequently than in controls. In multiple sclerosis, normalized Chao1 diversity was significantly below that of controls.

The chain employs TRBV12-3 or TRBV12-4 and TRBJ2-1; 8 bases fit TRBD2. Sequenced material: blood. This TCR came from a girl aged 10 to 17 with multiple sclerosis. The CDR3 sequence is CASSKLADYNEQFF. The CDR3 nucleotides read TGTGCCAGCAGCAAACTAGCGGACTACAATGAGCAGTTCTTC.